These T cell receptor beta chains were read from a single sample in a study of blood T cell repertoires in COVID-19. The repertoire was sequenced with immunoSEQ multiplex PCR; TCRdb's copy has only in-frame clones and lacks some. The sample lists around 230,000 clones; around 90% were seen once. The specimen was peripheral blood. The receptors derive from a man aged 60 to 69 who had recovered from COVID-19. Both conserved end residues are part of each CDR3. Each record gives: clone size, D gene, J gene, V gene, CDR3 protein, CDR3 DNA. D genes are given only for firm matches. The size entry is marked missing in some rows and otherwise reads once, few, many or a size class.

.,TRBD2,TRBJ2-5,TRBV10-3,CAISPRTSGGGETQYF,TGTGCCATCAGTCCCCGGACTAGCGGGGGGGGAGAGACCCAGTACTTC
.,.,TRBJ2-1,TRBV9,CASGTSGGGYNEQFF,TGTGCCAGCGGGACATCGGGGGGCGGGTACAATGAGCAGTTCTTC
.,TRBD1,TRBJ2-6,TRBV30,CAWSFGQGKAGANVLTF,TGTGCCTGGAGTTTTGGACAGGGGAAGGCTGGGGCCAACGTCCTGACTTTC
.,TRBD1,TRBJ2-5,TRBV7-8,CASSSGQGRARETQYF,TGTGCCAGCAGCTCTGGACAGGGTAGAGCGCGGGAGACCCAGTACTTC
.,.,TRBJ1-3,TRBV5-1,CASSLGGQNSGNTIYF,TGCGCCAGCAGCTTGGGAGGGCAGAACTCTGGAAACACCATATATTTT
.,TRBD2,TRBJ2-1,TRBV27,CASSLRLAGGYNEQFF,TGTGCCAGCAGTCTCCGACTAGCGGGGGGCTACAATGAGCAGTTCTTC
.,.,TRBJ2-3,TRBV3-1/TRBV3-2,CASSQGGGGGDTQYF,TGTGCCAGCAGCCAAGGCGGGGGCGGGGGCGATACGCAGTATTTT
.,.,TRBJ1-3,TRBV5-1,CASSLEGENTIYF,TGCGCCAGCAGCTTGGAGGGAGAGAACACCATATATTTT
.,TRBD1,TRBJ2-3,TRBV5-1,CASSLNRGTDTQYF,TGCGCCAGCAGCTTGAACAGGGGAACAGATACGCAGTATTTT
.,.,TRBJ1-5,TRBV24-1,CATSDDQGWGNQPQHF,TGTGCCACCAGTGATGATCAGGGTTGGGGCAATCAGCCCCAGCATTTT
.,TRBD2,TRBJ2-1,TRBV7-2,CASSFFSGGLYNEQFF,TGTGCCAGCAGCTTCTTTAGCGGGGGCCTGTACAATGAGCAGTTCTTC
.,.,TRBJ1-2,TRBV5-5,CASSLGGGYTF,TGTGCCAGCAGCTTGGGAGGCGGCTACACCTTC
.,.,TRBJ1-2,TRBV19,CAGHGSQKHNNYGYTF,TGTGCCGGACACGGGAGTCAAAAACATAATAACTATGGCTACACCTTC
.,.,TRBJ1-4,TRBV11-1,CASSLREGEKLFF,TGTGCCAGCAGCCTCAGAGAGGGTGAAAAACTGTTTTTT
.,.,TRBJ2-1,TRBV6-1,CASSDASGNEQFF,TGTGCCAGCAGTGATGCTTCGGGTAATGAGCAGTTCTTC
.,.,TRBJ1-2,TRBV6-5,CASRRAGYGYTF,TGTGCCAGCAGGAGAGCAGGCTATGGCTACACCTTC
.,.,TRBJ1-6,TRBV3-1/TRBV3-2,CASSHRGYNSPLHF,TGTGCCAGCAGCCACAGGGGATATAATTCACCCCTCCACTTT
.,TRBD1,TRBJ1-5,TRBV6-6,CASSRGLGTGGFQPQHF,TGTGCCAGCAGTCGAGGTCTCGGGACAGGGGGTTTTCAGCCCCAGCATTTT
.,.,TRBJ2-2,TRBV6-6,CASNPKSNTGELFF,TGTGCCAGCAATCCTAAGTCGAACACCGGGGAGCTGTTTTTT
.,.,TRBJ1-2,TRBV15,CATSRDETIAGYTF,TGTGCCACCAGCAGAGATGAGACTATCGCTGGCTACACCTTC
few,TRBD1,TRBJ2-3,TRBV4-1,CASSQEGQGRTDTQYF,TGCGCCAGCAGCCAAGAAGGACAGGGGAGGACAGATACGCAGTATTTT
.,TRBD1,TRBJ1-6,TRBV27,CASKKYGTGGDSPLHF,TGTGCCAGCAAGAAATACGGGACAGGGGGCGATTCACCCCTCCACTTT
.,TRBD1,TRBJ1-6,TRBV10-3,CATNTIDRDNSPLHF,TGTGCCACCAACACCATTGACAGGGATAATTCACCCCTCCACTTT